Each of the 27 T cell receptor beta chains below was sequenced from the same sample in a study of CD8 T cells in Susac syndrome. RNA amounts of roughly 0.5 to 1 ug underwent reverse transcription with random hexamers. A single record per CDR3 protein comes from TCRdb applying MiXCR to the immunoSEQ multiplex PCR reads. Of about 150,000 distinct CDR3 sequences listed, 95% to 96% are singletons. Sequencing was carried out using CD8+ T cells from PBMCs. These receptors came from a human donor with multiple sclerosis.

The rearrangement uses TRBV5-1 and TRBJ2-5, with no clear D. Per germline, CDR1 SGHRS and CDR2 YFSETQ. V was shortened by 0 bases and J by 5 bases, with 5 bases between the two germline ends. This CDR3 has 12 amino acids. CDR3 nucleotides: TGCGCCAGCAGCTTGGCCGCGGAGACCCAGTACTTC. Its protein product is CASSLAAETQYF.

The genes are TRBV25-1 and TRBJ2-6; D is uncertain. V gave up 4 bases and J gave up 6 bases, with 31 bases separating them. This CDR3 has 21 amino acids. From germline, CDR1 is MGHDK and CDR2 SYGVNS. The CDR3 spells CASSGTDTSLSGLEEANVLTF. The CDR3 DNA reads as TGTGCCAGCAGTGGGACCGACACTTCACTCTCTGGGTTGGAAGAGGCCAACGTCCTGACTTTC.

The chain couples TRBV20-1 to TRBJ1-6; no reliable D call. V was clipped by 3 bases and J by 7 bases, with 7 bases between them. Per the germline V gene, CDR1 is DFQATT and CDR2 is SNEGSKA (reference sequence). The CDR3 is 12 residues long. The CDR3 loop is CSASFRNSPLHF. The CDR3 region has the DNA TGCAGTGCTAGTTTTCGCAATTCACCCCTCCACTTT.

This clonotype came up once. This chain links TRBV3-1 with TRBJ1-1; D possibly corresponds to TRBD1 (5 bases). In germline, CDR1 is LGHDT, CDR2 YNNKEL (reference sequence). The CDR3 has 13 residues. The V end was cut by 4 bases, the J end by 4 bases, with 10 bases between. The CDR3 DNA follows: TGTGCCAGCAGCCCCAAGGGACGCACTGAAGCTTTCTTT. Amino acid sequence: CASSPKGRTEAFF.

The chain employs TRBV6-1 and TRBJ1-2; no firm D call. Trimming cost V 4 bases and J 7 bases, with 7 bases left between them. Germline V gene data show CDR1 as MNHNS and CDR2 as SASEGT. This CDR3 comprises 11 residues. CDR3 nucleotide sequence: TGTGCCAGCAGTGGCGTTCTTGGCTACACCTTC. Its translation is CASSGVLGYTF.

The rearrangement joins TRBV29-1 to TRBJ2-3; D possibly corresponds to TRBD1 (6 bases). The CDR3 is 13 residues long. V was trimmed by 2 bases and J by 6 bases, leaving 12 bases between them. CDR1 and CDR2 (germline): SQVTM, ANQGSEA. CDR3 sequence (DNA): TGCAGCGTTGAACCACTCCAGGGGGATACGCAGTATTTT. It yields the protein CSVEPLQGDTQYF.

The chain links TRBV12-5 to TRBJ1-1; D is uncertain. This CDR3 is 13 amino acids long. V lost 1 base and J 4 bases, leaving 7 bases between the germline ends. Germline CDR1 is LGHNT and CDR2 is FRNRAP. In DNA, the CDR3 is TGTGCTAGTGGTTTGGGCTGGGGCACTGAAGCTTTCTTT. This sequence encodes CASGLGWGTEAFF.

CDR3 coding DNA: TGTGCCATCAGTGAAACCCGTGGGGAAACCTACAATGAGCAGTTCTTC. It codes for CAISETRGETYNEQFF. The chain employs TRBV10-3 and TRBJ2-1, with D unresolved. The germline V gene has CDR1 ENHRY and CDR2 SYGVKD. V was pared by 3 bases and J by 2 bases, with 14 bases between. The CDR3 has 16 residues.

The CDR3 DNA sequence: TGTGCCAGCAGTCCCGGACAGGAGACCCAGTACTTC. Translation: CASSPGQETQYF. The chain combines TRBV12-3 or TRBV12-4 with TRBJ2-5, with TRBD1 as a possible D gene (6 bases). The CDR3 is made up of 12 amino acids. V was shortened by 5 bases and J by 5 bases, with 9 bases between the two germline ends.

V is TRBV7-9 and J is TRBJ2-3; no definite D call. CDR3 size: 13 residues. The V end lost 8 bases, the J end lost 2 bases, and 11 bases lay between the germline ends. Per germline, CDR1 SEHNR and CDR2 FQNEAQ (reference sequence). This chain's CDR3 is CASAAGPTDTQYF. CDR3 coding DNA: TGTGCCAGCGCCGCCGGGCCCACAGATACGCAGTATTTT.

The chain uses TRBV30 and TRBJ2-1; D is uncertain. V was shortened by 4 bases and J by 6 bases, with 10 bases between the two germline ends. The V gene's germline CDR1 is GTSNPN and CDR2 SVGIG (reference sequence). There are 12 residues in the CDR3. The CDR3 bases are TGTGCCTGGACCCCCTCCGGCAATGAGCAGTTCTTC. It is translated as CAWTPSGNEQFF.

The CDR3 region is CSVERGFGDTQYF. The CDR3 DNA sequence: TGCAGCGTTGAACGGGGCTTTGGGGATACGCAGTATTTT. V usage is TRBV29-1 and J usage is TRBJ2-3, with D perhaps being TRBD1 or TRBD2 (5 bases each). Germline V gene data show CDR1 as SQVTM and CDR2 as ANQGSEA. V was cut by 2 bases and J by 6 bases, with 12 bases left in between. CDR3 length: 13 residues.

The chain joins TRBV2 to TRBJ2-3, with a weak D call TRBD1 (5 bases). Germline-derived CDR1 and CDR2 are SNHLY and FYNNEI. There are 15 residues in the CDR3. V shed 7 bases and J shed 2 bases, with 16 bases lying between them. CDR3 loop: CASIGANRYTDTQYF. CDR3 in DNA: TGTGCCAGCATAGGGGCTAACCGGTACACAGATACGCAGTATTTT. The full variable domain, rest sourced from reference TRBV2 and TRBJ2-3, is EPEVTQTPSHQVTQMGQEVILRCVPISNHLYFYWYRQILGQKVEFLVSFYNNEISEKSEIFDDQFSVERPDGSNFTLKIRSTKLEDSAMYFCASIGANRYTDTQYFGPGTRLTVL.

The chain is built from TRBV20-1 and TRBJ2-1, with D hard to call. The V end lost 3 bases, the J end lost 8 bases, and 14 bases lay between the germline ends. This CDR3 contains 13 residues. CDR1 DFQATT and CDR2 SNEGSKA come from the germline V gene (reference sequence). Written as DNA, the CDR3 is TGCAGTGCTAGGAATATAAGACACGATGAGCAGTTCTTC. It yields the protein CSARNIRHDEQFF.

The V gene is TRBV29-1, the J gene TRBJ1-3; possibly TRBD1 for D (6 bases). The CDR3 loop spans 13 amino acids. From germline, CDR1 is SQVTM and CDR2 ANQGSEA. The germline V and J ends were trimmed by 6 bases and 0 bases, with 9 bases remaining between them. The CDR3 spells CSVGTRSGNTIYF. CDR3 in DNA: TGCAGCGTAGGGACACGCTCTGGAAACACCATATATTTT.

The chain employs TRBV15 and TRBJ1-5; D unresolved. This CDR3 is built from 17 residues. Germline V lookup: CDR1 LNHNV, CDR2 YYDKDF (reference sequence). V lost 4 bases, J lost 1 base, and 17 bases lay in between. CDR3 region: CATSTLETLSSNQPQHF. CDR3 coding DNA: TGTGCCACCAGCACCCTAGAGACCCTCTCCAGCAATCAGCCCCAGCATTTT.

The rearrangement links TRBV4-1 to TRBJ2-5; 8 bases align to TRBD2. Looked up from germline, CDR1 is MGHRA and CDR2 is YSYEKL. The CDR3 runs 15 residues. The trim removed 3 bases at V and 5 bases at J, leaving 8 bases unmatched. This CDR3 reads CASSHLTSGRETQYF. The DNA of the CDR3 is TGCGCCAGCAGCCATCTAACTAGCGGCCGGGAGACCCAGTACTTC.

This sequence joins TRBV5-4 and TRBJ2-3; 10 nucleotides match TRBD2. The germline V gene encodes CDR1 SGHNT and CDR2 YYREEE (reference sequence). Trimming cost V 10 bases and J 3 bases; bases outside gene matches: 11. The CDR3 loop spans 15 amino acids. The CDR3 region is CAVPDPSGGTDTQYF. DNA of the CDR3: TGTGCCGTTCCAGATCCTAGCGGGGGAACAGATACGCAGTATTTT.

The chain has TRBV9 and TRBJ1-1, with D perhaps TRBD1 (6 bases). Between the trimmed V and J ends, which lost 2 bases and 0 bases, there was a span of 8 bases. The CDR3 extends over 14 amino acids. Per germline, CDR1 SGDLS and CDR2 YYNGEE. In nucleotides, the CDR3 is TGTGCCAGCAGCGTGGGGGCCATGAACACTGAAGCTTTCTTT. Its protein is CASSVGAMNTEAFF.

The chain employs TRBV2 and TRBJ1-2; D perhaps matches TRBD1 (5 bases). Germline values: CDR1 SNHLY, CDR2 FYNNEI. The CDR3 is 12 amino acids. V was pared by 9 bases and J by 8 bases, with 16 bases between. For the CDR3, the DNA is TGTGCCAGAAGGGAAGGGGCGACCGGCTACACCTTC. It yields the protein CARREGATGYTF.

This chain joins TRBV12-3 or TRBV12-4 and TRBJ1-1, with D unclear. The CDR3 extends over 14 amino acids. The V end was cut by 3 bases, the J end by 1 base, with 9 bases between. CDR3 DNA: TGTGCCAGCAGTTTTAGTTCTCCGAACACTGAAGCTTTCTTT. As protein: CASSFSSPNTEAFF.

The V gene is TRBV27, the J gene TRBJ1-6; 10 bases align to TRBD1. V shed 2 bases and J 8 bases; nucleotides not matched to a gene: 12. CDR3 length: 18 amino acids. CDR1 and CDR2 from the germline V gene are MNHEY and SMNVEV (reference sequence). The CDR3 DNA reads TGTGCCAGCAGTTTACCCCCCCCGACAGGGGGCAAGGATTCACCCCTCCACTTT. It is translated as CASSLPPPTGGKDSPLHF.

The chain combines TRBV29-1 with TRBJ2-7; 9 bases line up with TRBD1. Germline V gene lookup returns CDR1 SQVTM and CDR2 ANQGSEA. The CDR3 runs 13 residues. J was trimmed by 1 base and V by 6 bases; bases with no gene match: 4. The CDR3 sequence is CSVGTGRSYEQYF. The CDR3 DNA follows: TGCAGCGTGGGGACAGGGCGATCCTACGAGCAGTACTTC.

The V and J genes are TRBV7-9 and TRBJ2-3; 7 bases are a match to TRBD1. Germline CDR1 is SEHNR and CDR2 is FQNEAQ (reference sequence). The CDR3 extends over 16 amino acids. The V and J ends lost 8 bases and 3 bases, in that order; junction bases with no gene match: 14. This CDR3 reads CASGLMMRGPTDTQYF. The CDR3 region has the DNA TGTGCCAGCGGATTGATGATGAGGGGGCCTACAGATACGCAGTATTTT.

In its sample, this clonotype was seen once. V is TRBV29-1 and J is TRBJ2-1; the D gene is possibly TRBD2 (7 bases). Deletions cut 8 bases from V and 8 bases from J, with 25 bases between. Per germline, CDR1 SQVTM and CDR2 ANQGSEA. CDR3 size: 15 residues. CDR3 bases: TGCAGCCTGGGAGGAATGGGGGGGCTTTGGGATGAGCAGTTCTTC. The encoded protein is CSLGGMGGLWDEQFF.

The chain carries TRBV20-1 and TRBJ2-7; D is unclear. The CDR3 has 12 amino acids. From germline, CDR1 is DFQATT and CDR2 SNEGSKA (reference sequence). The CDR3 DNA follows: TGCAGCGGTCTTCTTCGGCGGTTGGAGCAGTACTTC. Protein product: CSGLLRRLEQYF.

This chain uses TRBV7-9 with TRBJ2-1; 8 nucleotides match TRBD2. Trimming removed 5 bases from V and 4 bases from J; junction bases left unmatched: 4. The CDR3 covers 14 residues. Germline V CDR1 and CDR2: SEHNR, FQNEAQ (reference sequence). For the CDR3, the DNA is TGTGCCAGCAGCCCCGCGGGGGGATACAATGAGCAGTTCTTC. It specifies CASSPAGGYNEQFF.